This T cell receptor beta chain originates from a study of OX40 agonist ivuxolimab in advanced cancers. Study-level background: Participants could have had prior anti-PD-1, anti-PD-L1 or anti-CTLA-4 therapy, and around 40% had some.

As for this clone: Its antigen is as yet unknown.

V was cut by 0 bases and J by 8 bases, with 13 bases left in between. Germline-derived CDR1 and CDR2 are LGHNA and YNFKEQ. This CDR3 comprises 15 residues. The study, taken as a whole, reports: CD8+ T cells averaged more expanded clones than CD4+.

The repertoire was sequenced with immunoSEQ multiplex PCR; TCRdb's copy has only in-frame clones and lacks some. Of approximately 90,000 clones in the sample, under 85% are singletons; the top ten hold about 3.8%. The TCR originated in an adult with an advanced solid tumor such as melanoma, head and neck, liver or kidney cancer. V gene TRBV4-2 combines with J gene TRBJ1-4; D gene unclear. The specimen was CD4+ or CD8+ T cells sorted from blood, collected in a trial of the OX40 agonist ivuxolimab. The CDR3 sequence is CASSQEFVQTEKLFF. The CDR3 region has the DNA TGTGCCAGCAGCCAAGAATTCGTGCAGACCGAAAAACTGTTTTTT.